The subject of this entry is one T cell receptor beta chain. V lost 3 bases to trimming and J lost 3 bases, with 10 bases between them. Germline assignment: CDR1 SGDLS and CDR2 YYNGEE. The CDR3 length is 14 residues. The data stem from a study of blood T cell repertoires in COVID-19. Study-wide context: The origin of the acute and convalescent COVID-19 samples was the United States, Italy and Spain.

Clones were read by immunoSEQ multiplex PCR, and TCRdb kept only the in-frame ones, dropping some. The sample lists fewer than 120,000 clones; around 80% were seen once. The V gene is TRBV9, the J gene TRBJ2-1; no firm D call. The clonotype originates from a woman aged 80 or over with acute or convalescent COVID-19. Sequencing input: peripheral blood. CDR3 nucleotide sequence: TGTGCCAGCAGCGAGGCCCAGGACTACAATGAGCAGTTCTTC. This gives the protein CASSEAQDYNEQFF.